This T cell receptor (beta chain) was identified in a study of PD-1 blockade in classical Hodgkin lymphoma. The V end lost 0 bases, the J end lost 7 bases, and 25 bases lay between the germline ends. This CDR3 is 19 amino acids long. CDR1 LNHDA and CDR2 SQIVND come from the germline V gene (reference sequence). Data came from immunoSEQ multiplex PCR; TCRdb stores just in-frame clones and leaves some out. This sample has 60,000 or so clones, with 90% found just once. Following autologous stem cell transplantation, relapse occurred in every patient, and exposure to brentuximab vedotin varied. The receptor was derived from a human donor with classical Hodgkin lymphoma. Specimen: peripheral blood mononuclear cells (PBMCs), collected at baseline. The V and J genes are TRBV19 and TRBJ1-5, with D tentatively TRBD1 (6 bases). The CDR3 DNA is TGTGCCAGTAGTATAGAGGCAGGGGATTTCTCCTATTTCGGACAGCCCCAGCATTTT. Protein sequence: CASSIEAGDFSYFGQPQHF.